Each of the 22 T cell receptor beta chains below was sequenced from the same sample in a study of low-dose radiotherapy and immunotherapy resistance in tumors. Alpha- and beta-chain coverage of first-strand cDNA came from TRAV- and TRBV-specific primers. The authors amplified TCRs for about 20 PCR cycles with a constant-region primer and a V-primer adapter. A single record per CDR3 protein comes from TCRdb applying MiXCR to the reads. The sample contains 40,000 or so distinct CDR3 sequences, 30% to 35% of which appear only once. The time point is: before trial treatment. Here the sequenced sample was PBMCs, taken before treatment. The receptor source for this set is a male donor with gallbladder cancer.

The chain has TRBV28 and TRBJ2-7; 8 bases line up with TRBD2. The V segment lost 1 base and the J segment 11 bases; nucleotides outside the gene matches: 4. Germline assignment: CDR1 MDHEN and CDR2 SYDVKM. This CDR3 has 12 residues. The DNA of the CDR3 is TGTGCCAGCAGTTTATTTGGGACTAGGGAGTACTTC. This codes for CASSLFGTREYF. Looking up the rest from reference TRBV28 and TRBJ2-7 gives the full variable domain: DVKVTQSSRYLVKRTGEKVFLECVQDMDHENMFWYRQDPGLGLRLIYFSYDVKMKEKGDIPEGYSVSREKKERFSLILESASTNQTSMYLCASSLFGTREYFGPGTRLTVT.

The sample holds many counts of this clonotype. The DNA for the CDR3 is TGTGCCAGCAGCCAAGATCCGTTTGGGGGCAATCAGCCCCAGCATTTT. Its translation is CASSQDPFGGNQPQHF. The gene calls are TRBV4-2 and TRBJ1-5; D is unclear. V lost 0 bases, J lost 2 bases, and 11 bases lay in between. The length of the CDR3 is 16 residues. Germline CDR1 is LGHNA and CDR2 is YNFKEQ.

In DNA, the CDR3 is TGTGCCAGCTCACGGGCAGGGGAGGCCAACGTCCTGACTTTC. Translated: CASSRAGEANVLTF. This rearrangement joins TRBV18 to TRBJ2-6; D is possibly TRBD1 (6 bases). Germline CDR1 and CDR2: KGHSH and LQKENI. The CDR3 contains 14 residues. Trimming pared 4 bases from V and 6 bases from J, leaving 10 bases between.

This clonotype was observed at least ten times. V gene TRBV9 combines with J gene TRBJ2-1; TRBD2 agrees at 7 bases. V was clipped by 5 bases and J by 4 bases; unmatched bases: 9. CDR1 is SGDLS and CDR2 is YYNGEE in the germline V gene. This CDR3 comprises 15 residues. CDR3 region: CASRGTSDPYNEQFF. CDR3 in DNA: TGTGCCAGCAGGGGTACTAGCGACCCTTACAATGAGCAGTTCTTC.

In nucleotides, the CDR3 is TGTGCCATCAGTGCTAGGGGTGAAAAACTGTTTTTT. This codes for CAISARGEKLFF. V gene TRBV10-3 combines with J gene TRBJ1-4, with a tentative D call TRBD1 (5 bases). This CDR3 is built from 12 residues. Deletions cut 4 bases from V and 7 bases from J, with 7 bases between. CDR1 is ENHRY and CDR2 is SYGVKD in the germline V gene.

There are many counts of this clonotype. This chain connects TRBV27 to TRBJ2-7, with 7 bases lining up with TRBD2. The CDR3 totals 15 residues. Per the germline V gene, CDR1 is MNHEY and CDR2 is SMNVEV (reference sequence). In nucleotides, the CDR3 is TGTGGCATGTATCGGGACTATCCAACAACCTACGAGCAGTACTTC. It is translated as CGMYRDYPTTYEQYF.

This clonotype has at least ten counts. The chain is built from TRBV7-2 and TRBJ2-3; a weak D match, TRBD2 (6 bases). The CDR3 has 12 residues. CDR1 and CDR2 (germline): SGHTA, FQGNSA. V dropped 5 bases and J dropped 5 bases, with 8 bases sitting between them. The CDR3 sequence is CASSQGLDTQYF. The CDR3 coding sequence is TGTGCCAGCAGCCAGGGACTAGATACGCAGTATTTT.

At least ten counts were recorded for this clonotype. This chain links TRBV6-6 with TRBJ1-5, with a possible D match to TRBD1 (6 bases). V lost 5 bases to trimming and J lost 13 bases, with 15 bases between them. This CDR3 comprises 12 residues. Per germline, CDR1 MNHNY and CDR2 SVGAGI (reference sequence). In DNA, the CDR3 is TGTGCCAGCAGTCCCGACGGGGGGGCTCAGCATTTT. It yields the protein CASSPDGGAQHF.

The CDR3 reads CASSLVGATGDYEQYF. CDR3 coding DNA: TGCGCCAGCAGCTTGGTGGGGGCGACAGGGGACTACGAGCAGTACTTC. The chain combines TRBV5-1 with TRBJ2-7; 8 bases line up with TRBD1. Germline lookup yields CDR1 SGHRS and CDR2 YFSETQ. This CDR3 spans 16 amino acids. The J segment lost 3 bases and the V segment lost 0 bases, leaving 8 bases of the junction unmatched.

Concerning this clonotype itself: A far larger clone is a single base away, which makes a read error likely. The chain joins TRBV7-9 to TRBJ2-1, with 12 bases identical to TRBD2. Germline CDR1 SEHNR, CDR2 FQNEAQ (reference sequence). V was clipped by 5 bases and J by 10 bases; unmatched bases: 9. The CDR3 is 15 amino acids. The chain's CDR3 is CASSPASGRAYEQFF. Here the CDR3 DNA reads TGTGCCAGCAGCCCCGCTAGCGGGAGGGCCTACGAGCAGTTCTTC.

The rearrangement joins TRBV23-1 to TRBJ2-7; the match to TRBD2 covers 8 bases. TRBV23-1 is identified as an open reading frame with a role that is uncertain. The ends lost 9 bases at V and 2 bases at J; junction bases unmatched: 9. The CDR3 has 14 amino acids. CDR3 sequence (DNA): TGCGCCAGACGGAGGGGGACTAGACCCTACGAGCAGTACTTC. This codes for CARRRGTRPYEQYF.

This clonotype occurred a few times. The J gene is TRBJ1-5, the V gene TRBV29-1; D is ambiguous. This CDR3 is built from 13 residues. The V end lost 5 bases, the J end lost 3 bases, and 11 bases lay between the germline ends. Germline-derived CDR1 and CDR2 are SQVTM and ANQGSEA. CDR3 nucleotide sequence: TGCAGCGTTCGGGCAGCGAACAATCAGCCCCAGCATTTT. Translation gives CSVRAANNQPQHF.

The rearrangement uses TRBV5-4 and TRBJ2-7, with TRBD1 matching 9 bases. Germline loops: CDR1 SGHNT, CDR2 YYREEE (reference sequence). The length of the CDR3 is 15 residues. V gave up 1 base and J gave up 4 bases; unmatched junction bases: 6. The CDR3 coding sequence is TGTGCCAGCAGCTTGCCCACCGGGACAGGGTACGAGCAGTACTTC. It codes for CASSLPTGTGYEQYF.

V is TRBV20-1 and J is TRBJ2-7; D is unresolved. The CDR3 is made up of 13 amino acids. The V and J ends lost 0 bases and 4 bases respectively, with 10 bases between them. Per germline, CDR1 DFQATT and CDR2 SNEGSKA (reference sequence). The CDR3 coding sequence is TGCAGTGCTAGAGATGACCCTTCGTACGAGCAGTACTTC. Residues: CSARDDPSYEQYF.

This chain links TRBV29-1 with TRBJ2-3; D uncertain. The CDR3 length is 13 residues. Germline loops: CDR1 SQVTM, CDR2 ANQGSEA. The V end lost 4 bases, the J end lost 1 base, and 9 bases lay between the germline ends. CDR3 sequence: CSVVAGGTDTQYF. CDR3 coding DNA: TGCAGCGTTGTGGCTGGGGGCACAGATACGCAGTATTTT.

There are many counts of this clonotype. The chain employs TRBV20-1 and TRBJ2-3, with TRBD2 matching over 8 bases. The CDR3 has 14 residues. Germline V gene sequence: CDR1 DFQATT, CDR2 SNEGSKA (reference sequence). The J segment lost 2 bases and the V segment lost 1 base, leaving 2 bases of the junction unmatched. In DNA form, the CDR3 reads TGCAGTGCTAGAGCGGGGGGGAACACAGATACGCAGTATTTT. It specifies CSARAGGNTDTQYF.

This clonotype is judged medium-sized. V and J are TRBV5-4 and TRBJ2-5, with D maybe TRBD2 (6 bases). Germline V CDR1 and CDR2: SGHNT, YYREEE (reference sequence). The CDR3 extends over 15 amino acids. Between the trimmed V and J ends, which lost 4 bases and 4 bases, there was a span of 17 bases. The DNA for the CDR3 is TGTGCCAGCAGCCCTGCCGGGACTGGTCGAGAGACCCAGTACTTC. It encodes CASSPAGTGRETQYF.

This clonotype occurred a few times. The chain carries TRBV5-4 and TRBJ2-1; perhaps TRBD2 as D (5 bases). V gave up 4 bases and J gave up 4 bases, with 15 bases separating them. The CDR3 runs 15 residues. The germline gives CDR1 SGHNT, CDR2 YYREEE (reference sequence). The CDR3 DNA follows: TGTGCCAGCAGCAACTCAGCGGCTTTTTACAATGAGCAGTTCTTC. Its translation: CASSNSAAFYNEQFF. The variable domain in full, completed from reference TRBV5-4 and TRBJ2-1, reads ETGVTQSPTHLIKTRGQQVTLRCSSQSGHNTVSWYQQALGQGPQFIFQYYREEENGRGNFPPRFSGLQFPNYSSELNVNALELDDSALYLCASSNSAAFYNEQFFGPGTRLTVL.

This clonotype appeared a single time. The chain recombines TRBV4-2 with TRBJ2-1, with 13 nucleotides matching TRBD2. The junction had 4 bases not matched to a gene; V was cut back by 5 bases and J by 9 bases. The CDR3 has 14 amino acids. Germline V gene lookup returns CDR1 LGHNA and CDR2 YNFKEQ. The CDR3 here is CASSTSGGAVEQFF. The CDR3 region has the DNA TGTGCCAGCAGCACTAGCGGGGGGGCAGTTGAGCAGTTCTTC.

V is TRBV3-1 and J is TRBJ2-1; TRBD2 matches 7 bases. The CDR3 covers 16 residues. In germline, CDR1 is LGHDT, CDR2 YNNKEL (reference sequence). V lost 0 bases and J lost 7; bases outside the gene matches: 9. The chain's CDR3 is CASSQDARGEGNEQFF. CDR3 DNA: TGTGCCAGCAGCCAAGATGCCCGGGGGGAAGGGAATGAGCAGTTCTTC.

About this clonotype itself: A far larger clone is a single base away, which makes a read error likely. The chain employs TRBV10-2 and TRBJ2-1; D is unclear. CDR1 WSHSY and CDR2 SAAADI come from the germline V gene. V was pared by 6 bases and J by 10 bases, with 19 bases between. The CDR3 runs 14 residues. The CDR3: CASRQAMSFGEQFF. The DNA of the CDR3 is TGCGCCAGCAGGCAGGCGATGAGCTTTGGCGAGCAGTTCTTC.

This clonotype was detected a few times. V gene TRBV20-1 combines with J gene TRBJ2-5; 13 bases match TRBD2. The V and J ends lost 5 bases and 7 bases, in that order; junction bases with no gene match: 7. Looked up from germline, CDR1 is DFQATT and CDR2 is SNEGSKA (reference sequence). This CDR3 is 14 amino acids long. The CDR3 sequence is CSAYGLAGAVTQYF. The CDR3 DNA is TGCAGTGCTTACGGACTAGCGGGAGCTGTGACCCAGTACTTC.